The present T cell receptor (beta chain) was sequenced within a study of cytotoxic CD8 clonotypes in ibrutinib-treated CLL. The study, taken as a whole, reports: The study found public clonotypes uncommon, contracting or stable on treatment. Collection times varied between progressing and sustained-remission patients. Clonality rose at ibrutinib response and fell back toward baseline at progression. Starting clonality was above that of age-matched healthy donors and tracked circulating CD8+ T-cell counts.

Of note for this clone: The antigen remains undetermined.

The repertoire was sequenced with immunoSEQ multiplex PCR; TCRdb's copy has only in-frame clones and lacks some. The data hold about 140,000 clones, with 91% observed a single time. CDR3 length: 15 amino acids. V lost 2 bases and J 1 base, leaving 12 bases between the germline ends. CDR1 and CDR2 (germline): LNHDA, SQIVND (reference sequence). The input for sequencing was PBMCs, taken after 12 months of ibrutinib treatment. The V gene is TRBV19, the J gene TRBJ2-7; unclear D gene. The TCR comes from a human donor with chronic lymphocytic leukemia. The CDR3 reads CASSIQSAQSYEQYF. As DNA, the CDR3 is TGTGCCAGTAGTATACAATCGGCCCAATCCTACGAGCAGTACTTC.